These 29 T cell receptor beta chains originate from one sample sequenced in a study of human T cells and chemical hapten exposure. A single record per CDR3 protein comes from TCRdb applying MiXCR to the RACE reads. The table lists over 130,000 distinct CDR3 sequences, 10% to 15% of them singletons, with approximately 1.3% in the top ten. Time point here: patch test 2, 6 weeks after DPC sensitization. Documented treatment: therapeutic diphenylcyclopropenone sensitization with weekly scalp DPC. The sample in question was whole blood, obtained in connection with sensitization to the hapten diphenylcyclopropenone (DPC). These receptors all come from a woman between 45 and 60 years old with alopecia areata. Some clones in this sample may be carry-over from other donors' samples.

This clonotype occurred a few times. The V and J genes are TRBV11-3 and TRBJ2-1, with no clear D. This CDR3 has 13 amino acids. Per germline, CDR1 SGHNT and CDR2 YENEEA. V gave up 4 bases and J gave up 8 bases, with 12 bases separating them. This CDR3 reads CASSSSQWDEQFF. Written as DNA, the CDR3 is TGTGCCAGCAGCTCATCACAGTGGGATGAGCAGTTCTTC. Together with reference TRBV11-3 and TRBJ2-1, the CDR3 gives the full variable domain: EAGVVQSPRYKIIEKKQPVAFWCNPISGHNTLYWYLQNLGQGPELLIRYENEEAVDDSQLPKDRFSAERLKGVDSTLKIQPAELGDSAVYLCASSSSQWDEQFFGPGTRLTVL.

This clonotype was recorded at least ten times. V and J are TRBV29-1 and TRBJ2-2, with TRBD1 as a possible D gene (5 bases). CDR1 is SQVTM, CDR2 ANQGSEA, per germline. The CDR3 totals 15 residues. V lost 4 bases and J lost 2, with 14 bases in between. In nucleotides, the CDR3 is TGCAGCGTTGCCCCGCAGGGCTCCAACACCGGGGAGCTGTTTTTT. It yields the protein CSVAPQGSNTGELFF.

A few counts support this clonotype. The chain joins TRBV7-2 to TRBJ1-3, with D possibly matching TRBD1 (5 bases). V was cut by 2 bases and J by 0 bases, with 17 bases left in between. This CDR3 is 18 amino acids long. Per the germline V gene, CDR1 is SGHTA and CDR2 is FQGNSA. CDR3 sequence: CASSLSPRDVDSGNTIYF. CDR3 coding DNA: TGTGCCAGCAGCTTATCGCCTAGGGACGTCGACTCTGGAAACACCATATATTTT.

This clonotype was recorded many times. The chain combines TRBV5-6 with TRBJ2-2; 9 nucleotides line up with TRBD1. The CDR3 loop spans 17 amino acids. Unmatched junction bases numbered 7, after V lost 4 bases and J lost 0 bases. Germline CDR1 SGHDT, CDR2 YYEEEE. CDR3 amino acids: CASSLMGQGPNTGELFF. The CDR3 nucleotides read TGTGCCAGCAGCCTGATGGGACAGGGCCCGAACACCGGGGAGCTGTTTTTT.

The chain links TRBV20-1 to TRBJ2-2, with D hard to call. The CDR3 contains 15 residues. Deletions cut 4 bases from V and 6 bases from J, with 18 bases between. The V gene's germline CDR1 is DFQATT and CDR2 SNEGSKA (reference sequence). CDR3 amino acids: CSANTPGKGAGELFF. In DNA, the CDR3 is TGCAGTGCTAACACCCCGGGCAAAGGTGCCGGGGAGCTGTTTTTT.

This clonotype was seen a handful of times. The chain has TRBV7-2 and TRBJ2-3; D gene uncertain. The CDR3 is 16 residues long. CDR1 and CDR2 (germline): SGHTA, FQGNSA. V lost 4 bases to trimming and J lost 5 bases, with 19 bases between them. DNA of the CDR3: TGTGCCAGCAGCTCCCGTGAAGGCGTGGTGGGAGATACGCAGTATTTT. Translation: CASSSREGVVGDTQYF.

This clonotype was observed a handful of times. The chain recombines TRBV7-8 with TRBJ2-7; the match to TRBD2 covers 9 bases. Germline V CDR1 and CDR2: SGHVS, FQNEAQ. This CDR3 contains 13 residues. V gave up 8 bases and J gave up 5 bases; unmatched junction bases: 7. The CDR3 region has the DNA TGTGCCAGCCGGTTAGCGGGAGAGAACGAGCAGTACTTC. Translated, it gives CASRLAGENEQYF. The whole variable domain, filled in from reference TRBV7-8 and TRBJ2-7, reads GAGVSQSPRYKVAKRGQDVALRCDPISGHVSLFWYQQALGQGPEFLTYFQNEAQLDKSGLPSDRFFAERPEGSVSTLKIQRTQQEDSAVYLCASRLAGENEQYFGPGTRLTVT.

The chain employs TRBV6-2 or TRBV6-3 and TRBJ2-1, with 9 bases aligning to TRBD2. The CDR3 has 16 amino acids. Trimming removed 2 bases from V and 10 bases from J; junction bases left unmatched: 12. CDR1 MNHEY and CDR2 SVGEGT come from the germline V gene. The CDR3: CASSYPGTSRRLEQFF. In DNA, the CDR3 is TGTGCCAGCAGTTACCCGGGGACTAGCCGCCGATTGGAGCAGTTCTTC.

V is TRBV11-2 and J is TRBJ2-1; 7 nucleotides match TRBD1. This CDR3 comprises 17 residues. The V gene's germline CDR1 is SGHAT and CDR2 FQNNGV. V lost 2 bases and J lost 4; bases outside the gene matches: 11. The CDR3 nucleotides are TGTGCCAGCAGCTTAAGGGGCCGGGACAGACTATACAATGAGCAGTTCTTC. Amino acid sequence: CASSLRGRDRLYNEQFF.

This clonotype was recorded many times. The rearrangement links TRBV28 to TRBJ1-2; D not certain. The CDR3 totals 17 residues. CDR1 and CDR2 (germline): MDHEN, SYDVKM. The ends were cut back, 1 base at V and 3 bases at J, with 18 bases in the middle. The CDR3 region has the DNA TGTGCCAGCAGTTTATACAACCCTCTCCTGGGTGACTATGGCTACACCTTC. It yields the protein CASSLYNPLLGDYGYTF.

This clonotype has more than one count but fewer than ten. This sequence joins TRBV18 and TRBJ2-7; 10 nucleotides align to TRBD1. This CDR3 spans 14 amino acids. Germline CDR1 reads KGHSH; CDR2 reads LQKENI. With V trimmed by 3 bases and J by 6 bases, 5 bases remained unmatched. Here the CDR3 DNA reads TGTGCCAGCTCACCGGACAGGGGGGGAGTCGAGCAGTACTTC. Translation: CASSPDRGGVEQYF.

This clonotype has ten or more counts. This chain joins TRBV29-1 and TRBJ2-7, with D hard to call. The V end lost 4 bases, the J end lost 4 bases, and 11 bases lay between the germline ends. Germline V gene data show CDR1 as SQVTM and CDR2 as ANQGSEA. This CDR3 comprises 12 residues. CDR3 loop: CSVGVSLYEQYF. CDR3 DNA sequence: TGCAGCGTTGGTGTGAGTCTGTACGAGCAGTACTTC.

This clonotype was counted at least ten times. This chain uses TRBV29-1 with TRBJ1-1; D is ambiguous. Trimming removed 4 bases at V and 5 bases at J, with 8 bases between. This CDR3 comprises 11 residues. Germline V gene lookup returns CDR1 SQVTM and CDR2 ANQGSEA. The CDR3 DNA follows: TGCAGCGTTGCAAGAGATACTGAAGCTTTCTTT. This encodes CSVARDTEAFF.

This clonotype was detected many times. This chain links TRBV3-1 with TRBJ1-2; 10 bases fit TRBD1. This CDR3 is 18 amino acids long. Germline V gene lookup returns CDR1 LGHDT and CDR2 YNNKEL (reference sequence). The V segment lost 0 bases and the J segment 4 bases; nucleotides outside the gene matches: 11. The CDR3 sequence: CASSQERGDRGRLYGYTF. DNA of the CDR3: TGTGCCAGCAGCCAAGAGAGGGGGGACAGGGGAAGGCTCTATGGCTACACCTTC. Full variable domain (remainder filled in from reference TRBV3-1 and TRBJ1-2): DTAVSQTPKYLVTQMGNDKSIKCEQNLGHDTMYWYKQDSKKFLKIMFSYNNKELIINETVPNRFSPKSPDKAHLNLHINSLELGDSAVYFCASSQERGDRGRLYGYTFGSGTRLTVV.

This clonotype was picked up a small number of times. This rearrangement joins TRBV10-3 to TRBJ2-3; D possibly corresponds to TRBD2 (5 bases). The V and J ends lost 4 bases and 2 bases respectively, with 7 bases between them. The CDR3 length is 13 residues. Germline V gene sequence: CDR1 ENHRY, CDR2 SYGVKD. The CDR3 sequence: CAISGEPTDTQYF. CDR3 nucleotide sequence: TGTGCCATCAGTGGGGAGCCCACAGATACGCAGTATTTT.

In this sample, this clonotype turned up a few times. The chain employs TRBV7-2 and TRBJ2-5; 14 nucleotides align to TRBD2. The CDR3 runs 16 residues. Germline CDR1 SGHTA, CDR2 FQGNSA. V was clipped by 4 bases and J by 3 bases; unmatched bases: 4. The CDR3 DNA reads TGTGCCAGCAGCTCGAAGACTAGCGGGAGGGAAGAGACCCAGTACTTC. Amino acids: CASSSKTSGREETQYF.

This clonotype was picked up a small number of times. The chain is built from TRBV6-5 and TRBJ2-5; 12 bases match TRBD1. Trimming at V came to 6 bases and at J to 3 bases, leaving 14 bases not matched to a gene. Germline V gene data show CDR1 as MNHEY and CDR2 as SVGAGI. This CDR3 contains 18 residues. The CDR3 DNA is TGTGCCAGCAGCTTACTCCGACCGGGACAGGGGGCGAAAGAGACCCAGTACTTC. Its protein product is CASSLLRPGQGAKETQYF.

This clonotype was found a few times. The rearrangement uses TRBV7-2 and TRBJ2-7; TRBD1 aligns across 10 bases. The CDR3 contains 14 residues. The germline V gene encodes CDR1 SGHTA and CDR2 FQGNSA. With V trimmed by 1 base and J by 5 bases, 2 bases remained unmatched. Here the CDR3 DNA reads TGTGCCAGCAGCTTAGAGACAGGGGGCCACGAGCAGTACTTC. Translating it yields CASSLETGGHEQYF.

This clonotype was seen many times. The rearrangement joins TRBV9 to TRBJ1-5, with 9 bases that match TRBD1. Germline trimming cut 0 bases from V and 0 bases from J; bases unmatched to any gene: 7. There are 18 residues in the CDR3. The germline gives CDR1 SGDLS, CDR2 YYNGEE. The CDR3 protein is CASSVVRDRVYSNQPQHF. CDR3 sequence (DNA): TGTGCCAGCAGCGTAGTGCGGGACAGGGTATATAGCAATCAGCCCCAGCATTTT.

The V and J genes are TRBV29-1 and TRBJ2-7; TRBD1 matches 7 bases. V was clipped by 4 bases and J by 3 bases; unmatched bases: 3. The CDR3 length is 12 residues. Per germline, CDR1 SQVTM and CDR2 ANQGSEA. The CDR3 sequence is CSVGDSIYEQYF. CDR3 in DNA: TGCAGCGTTGGGGACAGTATCTACGAGCAGTACTTC.

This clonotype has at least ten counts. CDR3 DNA: TGTGCCAGCTCAAACCGGGGGGACAATGAGCAGTTCTTC. Its protein is CASSNRGDNEQFF. The chain links TRBV18 to TRBJ2-1; 7 bases fit TRBD2. Germline V gene sequence: CDR1 KGHSH, CDR2 LQKENI. With 5 bases clipped from V and 5 bases from J, the junction kept 3 bases outside the gene matches. The CDR3 covers 13 residues.

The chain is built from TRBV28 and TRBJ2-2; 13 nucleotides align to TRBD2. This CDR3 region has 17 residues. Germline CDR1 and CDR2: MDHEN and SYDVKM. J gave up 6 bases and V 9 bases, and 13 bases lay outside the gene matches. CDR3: CASNPRLGLAGAGELFF. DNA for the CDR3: TGTGCCAGTAACCCCCGTCTCGGACTAGCGGGAGCCGGGGAGCTGTTTTTT.

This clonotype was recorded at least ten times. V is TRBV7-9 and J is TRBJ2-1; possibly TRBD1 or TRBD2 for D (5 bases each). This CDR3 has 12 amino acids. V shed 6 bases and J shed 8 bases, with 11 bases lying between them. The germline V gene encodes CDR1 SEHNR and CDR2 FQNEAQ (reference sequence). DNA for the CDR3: TGTGCCAGCAGGGGACCGGACGATGAGCAGTTCTTC. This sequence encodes CASRGPDDEQFF.

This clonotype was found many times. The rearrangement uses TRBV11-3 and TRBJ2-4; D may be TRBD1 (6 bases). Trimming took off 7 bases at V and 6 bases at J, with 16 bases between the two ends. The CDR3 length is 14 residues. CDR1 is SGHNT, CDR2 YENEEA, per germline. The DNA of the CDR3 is TGTGCCAGCACCTGGGGTCAGGGGACAAACATTCAGTACTTC. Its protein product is CASTWGQGTNIQYF.

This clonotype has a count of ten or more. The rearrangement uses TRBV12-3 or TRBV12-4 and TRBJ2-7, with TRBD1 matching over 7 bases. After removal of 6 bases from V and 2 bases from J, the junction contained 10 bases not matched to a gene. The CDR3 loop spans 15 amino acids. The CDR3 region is CASRSREQGAYEQYF. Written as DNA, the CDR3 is TGTGCCAGCAGGTCCAGGGAGCAGGGGGCCTACGAGCAGTACTTC.

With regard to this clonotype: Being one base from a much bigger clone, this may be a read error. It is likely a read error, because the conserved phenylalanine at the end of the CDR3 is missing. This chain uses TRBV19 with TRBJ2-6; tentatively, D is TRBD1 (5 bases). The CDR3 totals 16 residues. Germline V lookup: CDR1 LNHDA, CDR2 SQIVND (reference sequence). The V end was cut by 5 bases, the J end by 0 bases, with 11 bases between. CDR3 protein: CASSVSGFSGANVLTL. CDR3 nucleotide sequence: TGTGCCAGTAGTGTTTCAGGGTTCTCTGGGGCCAACGTCCTGACTCTC.

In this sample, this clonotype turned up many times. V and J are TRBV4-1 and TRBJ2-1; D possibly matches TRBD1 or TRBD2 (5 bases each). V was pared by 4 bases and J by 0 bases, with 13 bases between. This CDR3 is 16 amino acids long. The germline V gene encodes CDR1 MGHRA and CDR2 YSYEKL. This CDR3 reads CASSLRRDLSYNEQFF. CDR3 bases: TGCGCCAGCAGCCTCCGCCGGGACCTCTCCTACAATGAGCAGTTCTTC.

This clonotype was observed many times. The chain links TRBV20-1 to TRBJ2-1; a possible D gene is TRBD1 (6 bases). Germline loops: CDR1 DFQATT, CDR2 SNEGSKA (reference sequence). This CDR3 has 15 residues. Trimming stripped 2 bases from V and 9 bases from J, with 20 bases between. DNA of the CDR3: TGCAGTGCTAGAATACAGGGTCCCTCGTCGGTTGAGCAGTTCTTC. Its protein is CSARIQGPSSVEQFF.

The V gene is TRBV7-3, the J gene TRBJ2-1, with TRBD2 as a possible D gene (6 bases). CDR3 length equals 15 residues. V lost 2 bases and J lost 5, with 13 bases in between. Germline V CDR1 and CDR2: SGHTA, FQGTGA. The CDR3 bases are TGTGCCAGCAGCTTACCACCCTCGGGGGACAATGAGCAGTTCTTC. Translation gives CASSLPPSGDNEQFF.